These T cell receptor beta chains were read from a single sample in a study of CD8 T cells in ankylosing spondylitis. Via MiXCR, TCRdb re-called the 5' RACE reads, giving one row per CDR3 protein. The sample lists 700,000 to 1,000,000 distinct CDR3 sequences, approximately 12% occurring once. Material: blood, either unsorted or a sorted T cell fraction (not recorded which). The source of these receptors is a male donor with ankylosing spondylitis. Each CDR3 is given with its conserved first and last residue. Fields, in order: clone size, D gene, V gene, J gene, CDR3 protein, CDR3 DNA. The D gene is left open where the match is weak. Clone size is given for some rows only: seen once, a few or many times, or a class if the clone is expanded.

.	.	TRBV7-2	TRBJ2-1	CASSPLGPREGNEQFF	TGTGCCAGCAGCCCACTGGGTCCCAGGGAAGGGAATGAGCAGTTCTTC
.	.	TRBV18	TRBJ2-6	CASSPRQFSGANVLTF	TGTGCCAGCTCACCAAGACAGTTCTCTGGGGCCAACGTCCTGACTTTC
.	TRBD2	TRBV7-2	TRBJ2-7	CASSPRVAGSYEQYF	TGTGCCAGCAGCCCTCGGGTAGCGGGTTCCTACGAGCAGTACTTC
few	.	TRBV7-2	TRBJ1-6	CASHGESPLHF	TGTGCCAGCCATGGGGAATCACCCCTCCACTTT
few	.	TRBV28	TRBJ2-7	CASSTILTEQYF	TGTGCCAGCAGCACTATATTGACTGAGCAGTACTTC
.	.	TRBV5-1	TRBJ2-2	CASSVIVRSAGELFF	TGCGCCAGCAGCGTAATAGTAAGGAGCGCCGGGGAGCTGTTTTTT
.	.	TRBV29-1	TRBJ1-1	CSVTGDNTEAFF	TGCAGCGTGACCGGGGATAACACTGAAGCTTTCTTT
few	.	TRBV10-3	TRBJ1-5	CAISDSSDQPQHF	TGTGCCATCAGTGACAGCAGCGATCAGCCCCAGCATTTT
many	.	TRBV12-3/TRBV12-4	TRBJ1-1	CASRAREVTEAFF	TGTGCCAGCAGGGCCAGGGAGGTCACTGAAGCTTTCTTT
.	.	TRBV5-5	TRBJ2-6	CASSLTVGANVLTF	TGTGCCAGCAGCTTGACTGTTGGGGCCAACGTCCTGACTTTC
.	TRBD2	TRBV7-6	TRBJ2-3	CASSLGLTSGGADTQYF	TGTGCCAGCAGCTTAGGTCTCACCAGCGGGGGTGCAGATACGCAGTATTTT
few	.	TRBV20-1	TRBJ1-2	CSARELINYGYTF	TGCAGTGCTAGAGAGTTAATTAACTATGGCTACACCTTC
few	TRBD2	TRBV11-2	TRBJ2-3	CASSLVRGSGTDTQYF	TGTGCCAGCAGCTTAGTGCGGGGGTCGGGCACAGATACGCAGTATTTT
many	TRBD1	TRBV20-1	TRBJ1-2	CSARDQGARRSYGYTF	TGCAGTGCTAGAGATCAGGGGGCCAGGAGGAGTTATGGCTACACCTTC
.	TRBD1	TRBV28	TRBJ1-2	CASSLSGTGVGYTF	TGTGCCAGCAGTTTATCCGGGACAGGGGTCGGCTACACCTTC
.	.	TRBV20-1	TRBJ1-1	CSPSRGAWTEAFF	TGCAGTCCCAGTCGGGGGGCCTGGACTGAAGCTTTCTTT
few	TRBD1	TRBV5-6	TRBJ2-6	CASSLFRDRGPGANVLTF	TGTGCCAGCAGTTTATTCCGGGACAGGGGGCCTGGGGCCAACGTCCTGACTTTC
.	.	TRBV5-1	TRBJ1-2	CASSLEYEYYGYTF	TGCGCCAGCAGCTTGGAATACGAGTACTATGGCTACACCTTC
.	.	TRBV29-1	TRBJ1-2	CSAGTLGYGYTF	TGCAGCGCTGGGACTTTAGGCTATGGCTACACCTTC
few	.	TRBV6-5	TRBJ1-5	CASRSSGAAGAQHF	TGTGCCAGCAGATCCTCAGGGGCGGCCGGTGCCCAGCATTTT
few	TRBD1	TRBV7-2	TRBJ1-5	CASSPTGGTQPQHF	TGTGCCAGCAGCCCGACAGGGGGTACTCAGCCCCAGCATTTT
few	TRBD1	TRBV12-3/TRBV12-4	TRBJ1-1	CASSPWAGGVRVTEAFF	TGTGCCAGCAGCCCGTGGGCAGGGGGGGTTCGGGTGACTGAAGCTTTCTTT
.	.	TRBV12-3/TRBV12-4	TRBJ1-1	CASYQGGTEAFF	TGTGCCAGCTATCAAGGGGGCACTGAAGCTTTCTTT
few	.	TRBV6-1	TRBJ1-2	CASSPYTNYGYTF	TGTGCCAGCAGCCCGTACACGAACTATGGCTACACCTTC
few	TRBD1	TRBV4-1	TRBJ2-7	CASSHPGRGLVVGEQYF	TGCGCCAGCAGCCATCCAGGTAGGGGGCTAGTCGTCGGCGAGCAGTACTTC
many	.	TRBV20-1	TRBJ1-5	CSARGSLNQPQHF	TGCAGTGCTAGAGGCAGCCTCAATCAGCCCCAGCATTTT
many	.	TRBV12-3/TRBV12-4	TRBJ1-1	CASSPSGPNTEAFF	TGTGCCAGCAGCCCTTCAGGGCCGAACACTGAAGCTTTCTTT
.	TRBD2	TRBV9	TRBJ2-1	CASGREGRSYNEQFF	TGTGCCAGCGGGCGGGAGGGCCGGTCCTACAATGAGCAGTTCTTC
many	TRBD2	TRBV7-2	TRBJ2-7	CASSPGLADSYEQYF	TGTGCCAGCAGCCCAGGACTAGCGGATTCCTACGAGCAGTACTTC
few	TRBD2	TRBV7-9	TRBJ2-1	CASSFLAGASNEQFF	TGTGCCAGCAGCTTCTTAGCGGGAGCGAGCAATGAGCAGTTCTTC
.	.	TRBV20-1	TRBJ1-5	CSARGGGYNQPQHF	TGCAGTGCTAGGGGGGGGGGCTACAATCAGCCCCAGCATTTT
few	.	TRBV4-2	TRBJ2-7	CASSQDLGHEGDF	TGTGCCAGCAGCCAAGATCTGGGACACGAGGGGGACTTC
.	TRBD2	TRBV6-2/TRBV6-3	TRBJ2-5	CASSRMTAGDQETQYF	TGTGCCAGCAGTAGAATGACTGCGGGGGATCAAGAGACCCAGTACTTC
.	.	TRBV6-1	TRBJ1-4	CASSRRGGVNKEKLFF	TGTGCCAGCAGCCGCCGGGGGGGCGTTAATAAGGAAAAACTGTTTTTT
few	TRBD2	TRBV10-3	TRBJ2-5	CAISGTSVQETQYF	TGTGCCATCAGTGGCACTAGCGTCCAAGAGACCCAGTACTTC
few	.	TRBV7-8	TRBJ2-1	CASSLVTGPYNEQFF	TGTGCCAGCAGCTTAGTAACAGGCCCCTACAATGAGCAGTTCTTC
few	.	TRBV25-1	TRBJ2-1	CASSVTLFGEQFF	TGTGCCAGCAGTGTAACCCTCTTCGGGGAGCAGTTCTTC
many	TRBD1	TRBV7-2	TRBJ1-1	CASRQDRGGHTEAFF	TGTGCCAGCAGACAAGACAGGGGAGGGCACACTGAAGCTTTCTTT
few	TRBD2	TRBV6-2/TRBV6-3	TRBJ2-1	CASSYSRTSGPLSYNEQFF	TGTGCCAGCAGTTACTCCCGGACTAGCGGACCGCTTTCCTACAATGAGCAGTTCTTC
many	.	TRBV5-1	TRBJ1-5	CASSRDENQPQHF	TGCGCCAGCAGTCGGGACGAGAATCAGCCCCAGCATTTT
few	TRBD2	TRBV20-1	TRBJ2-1	CSARSLAGEYNEQFF	TGCAGTGCTAGATCCTTAGCGGGGGAGTACAATGAGCAGTTCTTC
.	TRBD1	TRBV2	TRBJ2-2	CASSGSGGITGELFF	TGTGCCAGCAGTGGTTCAGGGGGAATCACCGGGGAGCTGTTTTTT
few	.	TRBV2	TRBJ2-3	CASSEWVGTQYF	TGTGCCAGCAGTGAATGGGTTGGTACGCAGTATTTT
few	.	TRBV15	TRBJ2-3	CATSSRTRTDTQYF	TGTGCCACCAGCTCCCGGACGCGCACAGATACGCAGTATTTT
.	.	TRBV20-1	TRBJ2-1	CSARDRRGGIDYNEQFF	TGCAGTGCTAGAGATCGAAGGGGCGGGATCGACTACAATGAGCAGTTCTTC
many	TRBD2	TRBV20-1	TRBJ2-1	CSAQAGGPSVEQFF	TGCAGTGCTCAAGCGGGGGGGCCTTCGGTTGAGCAGTTCTTC
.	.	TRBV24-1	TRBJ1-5	CATSDTGQSAQPQHF	TGTGCCACCAGTGATACCGGACAGAGCGCGCAGCCCCAGCATTTT
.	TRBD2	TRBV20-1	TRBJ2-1	CSARDLSGRALYNEQFF	TGCAGTGCTAGAGATCTGTCCGGGAGGGCCTTGTACAATGAGCAGTTCTTC
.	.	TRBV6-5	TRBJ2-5	CASSYSRQVLGTQYF	TGTGCCAGCAGTTACTCGAGGCAGGTCCTAGGGACCCAGTACTTC
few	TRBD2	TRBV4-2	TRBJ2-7	CASSQSPAGGPYEQYF	TGTGCCAGCAGCCAAAGCCCAGCGGGAGGGCCCTACGAGCAGTACTTC
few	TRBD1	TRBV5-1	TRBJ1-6	CASSLIPGQGYSPLHF	TGCGCCAGCAGCTTAATTCCGGGACAGGGCTACTCACCCCTCCACTTT
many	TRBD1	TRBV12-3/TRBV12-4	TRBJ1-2	CASSLGGQNYGYTF	TGTGCCAGCAGTTTGGGGGGACAGAACTATGGCTACACCTTC
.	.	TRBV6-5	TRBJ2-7	CASSYGAPYEQYF	TGTGCCAGCAGTTACGGGGCCCCCTACGAGCAGTACTTC
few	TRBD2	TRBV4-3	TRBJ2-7	CASSQLLAGSSYEQYF	TGCGCCAGCAGCCAATTACTAGCGGGGAGCTCCTACGAGCAGTACTTC
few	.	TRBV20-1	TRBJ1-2	CSARDEGTANGYTF	TGCAGTGCTAGAGATGAGGGGACGGCGAATGGCTACACCTTC